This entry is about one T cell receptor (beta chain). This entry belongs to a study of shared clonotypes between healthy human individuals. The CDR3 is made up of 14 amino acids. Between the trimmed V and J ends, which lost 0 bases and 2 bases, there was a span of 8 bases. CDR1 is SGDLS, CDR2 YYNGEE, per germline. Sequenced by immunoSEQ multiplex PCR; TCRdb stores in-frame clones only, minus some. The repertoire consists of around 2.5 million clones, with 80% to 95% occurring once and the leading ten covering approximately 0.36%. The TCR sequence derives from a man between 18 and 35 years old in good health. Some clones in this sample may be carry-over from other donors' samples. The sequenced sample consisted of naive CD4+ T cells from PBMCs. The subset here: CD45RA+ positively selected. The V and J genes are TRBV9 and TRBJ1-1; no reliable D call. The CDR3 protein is CASSVGPTNTEAFF. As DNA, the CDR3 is TGTGCCAGCAGCGTAGGACCCACAAACACTGAAGCTTTCTTT.